The entry below gives a single TCR beta chain sequence along with its context. This record belongs to a study of blood T cell repertoires in COVID-19. V was trimmed by 4 bases and J by 2 bases, leaving 15 bases between them. This CDR3 comprises 15 residues. Germline assignment: CDR1 SGHRS and CDR2 YFSETQ. In the original processing: Estimation of nucleated cell counts was performed using reference gene primer amplification. Profiled with immunoSEQ multiplex PCR; TCRdb holds only in-frame clones, not every one. V, J and clone size are those of that table, while D and trimming were read from the DNA. The table lists over 150,000 clones, 83% of them singletons.

The rearrangement links TRBV5-1 to TRBJ2-5; weak D call: TRBD1 (6 bases). This receptor was obtained from an older woman who had recovered from COVID-19. Sequenced sample: peripheral blood. The DNA of the CDR3 is TGCGCCAGCAGCGACCCGGGACAAGGACAAGAGACCCAGTACTTC. This codes for CASSDPGQGQETQYF. Looking up the rest from reference TRBV5-1 and TRBJ2-5 gives the full variable domain: KAGVTQTPRYLIKTRGQQVTLSCSPISGHRSVSWYQQTPGQGLQFLFEYFSETQRNKGNFPGRFSGRQFSNSRSEMNVSTLELGDSALYLCASSDPGQGQETQYFGPGTRLLVL.